The 24 T cell receptor beta chains below all came from one sample that was sequenced in a study of T cell repertoires in cytomegalovirus infection (dated by TCRdb to about 2019). The sequencer listed for this sample is Illumina HiSeq 1500. The public reads were reanalyzed by TCRdb: fastp trimming at Q25, MiXCR alignment, in-frame beta chains only. Entries are consolidated by CDR3 protein sequence, retaining the most common genes and DNA. Present in this sample are roughly 120,000 distinct CDR3 sequences, about 31% of which were seen just once. The ten largest clonotypes hold roughly 53% of the sample. Their cognate antigens are unknown. Read against the paper, the sample's treatment or condition label means: in vitro stimulation with specific CMV peptide epitopes to enrich CMV-specific T cells. The sample consisted of CD8+ T cells from cultured PBMCs, taken from culture after CMV antigen stimulation. Receptors were obtained from a human donor in good health (CMV status not recorded). Some clones in this sample may be carry-over from other donors' samples.

This clonotype was counted at least ten times. The V and J genes are TRBV11-1 and TRBJ2-7; a weak D match, TRBD2 (5 bases). CDR1 and CDR2 from the germline V gene are SGHAT and FQDESV (reference sequence). The length of the CDR3 is 13 residues. V was cut by 5 bases and J by 3 bases, with 11 bases left in between. CDR3 sequence (DNA): TGTGCCAGCAGCCCCCCGGGGAACTACGAGCAGTACTTC. Translating it yields CASSPPGNYEQYF.

There are a few counts of this clonotype. The chain employs TRBV12-3 or TRBV12-4 and TRBJ1-2, with TRBD1 matching 7 bases. The CDR3 is 14 residues long. After removal of 3 bases from V and 6 bases from J, the junction contained 7 bases not matched to a gene. This chain's CDR3 is CASSFWTGGDGYTF. In DNA, the CDR3 is TGTGCCAGCAGTTTTTGGACAGGCGGGGATGGCTACACCTTC.

V gene TRBV7-2 combines with J gene TRBJ2-7; either TRBD1 or TRBD2 may supply D (5 bases each). Trimming cost V 4 bases and J 2 bases, with 21 bases left between them. The CDR3 totals 17 residues. Germline CDR1 is SGHTA and CDR2 is FQGNSA. CDR3 loop: CASSYPPGGSPTYEQYF. DNA of the CDR3: TGTGCCAGCAGCTATCCTCCTGGGGGATCTCCAACCTACGAGCAGTACTTC.

In this sample, this clonotype turned up once. This rearrangement joins TRBV4-1 to TRBJ2-5; 8 nucleotides line up with TRBD2. The CDR3 is 16 residues long. From germline, CDR1 is MGHRA and CDR2 YSYEKL. Trimming cost V 0 bases and J 3 bases; bases outside gene matches: 6. CDR3 residues: CASSQEGGGTEETQYF. CDR3 coding DNA: TGCGCCAGCAGCCAAGAGGGCGGGGGGACCGAAGAGACCCAGTACTTC.

This clonotype was recorded a few times. This rearrangement joins TRBV6-2 or TRBV6-3 to TRBJ2-7; D is undetermined. The CDR3 covers 16 residues. Germline V gene lookup returns CDR1 MNHEY and CDR2 SVGEGT. V gave up 2 bases and J gave up 3 bases, with 17 bases separating them. The CDR3 spells CASSYGLSTDIYEQYF. In DNA form, the CDR3 reads TGTGCCAGCAGTTACGGGCTTTCCACCGATATCTACGAGCAGTACTTC.

This clonotype was seen only a few times. The V gene is TRBV28, the J gene TRBJ1-1; D is unclear. V was shortened by 5 bases and J by 4 bases, with 14 bases between the two germline ends. The germline gives CDR1 MDHEN, CDR2 SYDVKM. The CDR3 is made up of 14 amino acids. In nucleotides, the CDR3 is TGTGCCAGCAGTACAGCTGGTAAGTCCACTGAAGCTTTCTTT. This codes for CASSTAGKSTEAFF.

This clonotype has more than one count but fewer than ten. This chain uses TRBV6-6 with TRBJ2-3; D is possibly TRBD2 (5 bases). The CDR3 has 17 residues. V was cut by 2 bases and J by 2 bases, with 17 bases left in between. Germline CDR1 reads MNHNY; CDR2 reads SVGAGI (reference sequence). CDR3 sequence reads: CASSYREKAAITDTQYF. The CDR3 bases are TGTGCCAGCAGTTACAGGGAGAAGGCAGCGATCACAGATACGCAGTATTTT.

In this sample, this clonotype turned up a few times. This chain links TRBV18 with TRBJ2-7, with D possibly TRBD2 on 5 matching bases. CDR1 and CDR2 from the germline V gene are KGHSH and LQKENI. The V end lost 3 bases, the J end lost 7 bases, and 10 bases lay between the germline ends. This CDR3 region has 12 residues. The CDR3 loop is CASSPAGLEQYF. CDR3 sequence (DNA): TGTGCCAGCTCACCTGCCGGACTGGAGCAGTACTTC. The variable domain in full, with the rest retrieved from reference TRBV18 and TRBJ2-7, is NAGVMQNPRHLVRRRGQEARLRCSPMKGHSHVYWYRQLPEEGLKFMVYLQKENIIDESGMPKERFSAEFPKEGPSILRIQQVVRGDSAAYFCASSPAGLEQYFGPGTRLTVT.

The gene calls are TRBV28 and TRBJ1-1; possible D gene TRBD1, 5 bases. There are 14 residues in the CDR3. Germline V gene sequence: CDR1 MDHEN, CDR2 SYDVKM. Trimming pared 2 bases from V and 3 bases from J, leaving 10 bases between. CDR3 region: CASSLMGRDTEAFF. In DNA, the CDR3 is TGTGCCAGCAGTTTAATGGGCAGGGACACTGAAGCTTTCTTT. Variable domain in full (rest from reference TRBV28 and TRBJ1-1): DVKVTQSSRYLVKRTGEKVFLECVQDMDHENMFWYRQDPGLGLRLIYFSYDVKMKEKGDIPEGYSVSREKKERFSLILESASTNQTSMYLCASSLMGRDTEAFFGQGTRLTVV.

The CDR3 loop is CASSPYRSDTEAFF. CDR3 DNA: TGTGCCAGCAGCCCTTATCGTAGTGACACTGAAGCTTTCTTT. V and J are TRBV7-8 and TRBJ1-1; D gene unclear. The germline V and J ends were trimmed by 5 bases and 3 bases, with 13 bases remaining between them. This CDR3 is 14 amino acids long. The V gene's germline CDR1 is SGHVS and CDR2 FQNEAQ.

The chain couples TRBV7-9 to TRBJ2-2, with D unclear. The V end was cut by 5 bases, the J end by 7 bases, with 8 bases between. Germline CDR1 and CDR2: SEHNR and FQNEAQ (reference sequence). CDR3 size: 12 residues. The CDR3 protein is CASSPYNGELFF. In DNA, the CDR3 is TGTGCCAGCAGCCCCTACAACGGGGAGCTGTTTTTT. Full variable domain (outside the CDR3, taken from reference TRBV7-9 and TRBJ2-2): DTGVSQNPRHKITKRGQNVTFRCDPISEHNRLYWYRQTLGQGPEFLTYFQNEAQLEKSRLLSDRFSAERPKGSFSTLEIQRTEQGDSAMYLCASSPYNGELFFGEGSRLTVL.

The chain combines TRBV6-1 with TRBJ2-7, with D unclear. The length of the CDR3 is 12 residues. Deletions cut 8 bases from V and 2 bases from J, with 10 bases between. The germline V gene encodes CDR1 MNHNS and CDR2 SASEGT. This CDR3 reads CASCPGAYEQYF. In DNA, the CDR3 is TGTGCCAGCTGCCCAGGCGCCTACGAGCAGTACTTC.

The count of this clonotype is one. CDR3 DNA: TGTGCCAGCAGCTTTCCCCTACAGGACCGCTATGGCTACACCTTC. It codes for CASSFPLQDRYGYTF. V usage is TRBV5-6 and J usage is TRBJ1-2; a possible D gene is TRBD1 (5 bases). V was shortened by 2 bases and J by 4 bases, with 15 bases between the two germline ends. CDR1 is SGHDT, CDR2 YYEEEE, per germline. The CDR3 extends over 15 amino acids.

The rearrangement uses TRBV6-1 and TRBJ2-7; TRBD2 might be the D (7 bases). This CDR3 has 14 residues. The V end was cut by 10 bases, the J end by 2 bases, with 18 bases between. Germline assignment: CDR1 MNHNS and CDR2 SASEGT. CDR3 protein: CAIQREGGPYEQYF. DNA for the CDR3: TGTGCCATCCAAAGGGAGGGGGGCCCCTACGAGCAGTACTTC.

In its sample, this clonotype was seen many times. This chain's CDR3 is CASRPAGTGTYNEQFF. In DNA form, the CDR3 reads TGTGCCAGCAGACCCGCGGGCACAGGGACCTACAATGAGCAGTTCTTC. The chain couples TRBV7-2 to TRBJ2-1, with TRBD1 as a possible D gene (6 bases). The CDR3 is made up of 16 amino acids. Germline lookup yields CDR1 SGHTA and CDR2 FQGNSA. V lost 6 bases, J lost 2 bases, and 17 bases lay in between.

This clonotype came up many times. The chain is built from TRBV7-2 and TRBJ2-7; D gene uncertain. The CDR3 contains 14 residues. Deletions cut 4 bases from V and 5 bases from J, with 15 bases between. The germline V gene has CDR1 SGHTA and CDR2 FQGNSA. The CDR3 is CASSSAGSLDEQYF. In DNA, the CDR3 is TGTGCCAGCAGCTCGGCTGGTAGTCTCGACGAGCAGTACTTC. Looking up the rest from reference TRBV7-2 and TRBJ2-7 gives the full variable domain: GAGVSQSPSNKVTEKGKDVELRCDPISGHTALYWYRQSLGQGLEFLIYFQGNSAPDKSGLPSDRFSAERTGGSVSTLTIQRTQQEDSAVYLCASSSAGSLDEQYFGPGTRLTVT.

The chain combines TRBV6-6 with TRBJ1-3; D uncertain. Germline CDR1 is MNHNY and CDR2 is SVGAGI (reference sequence). V gave up 1 base and J gave up 0 bases, with 13 bases separating them. CDR3 length: 17 residues. CDR3 region: CASSYWSAVSSGNTIYF. In nucleotides, the CDR3 is TGTGCCAGCAGTTACTGGTCGGCGGTCAGCTCTGGAAACACCATATATTTT.

This chain uses TRBV6-5 with TRBJ1-1, with D perhaps TRBD1 (6 bases). Trimming took 2 bases from V and 2 from J, leaving 12 bases between them. Germline-derived CDR1 and CDR2 are MNHEY and SVGAGI. CDR3 size: 15 residues. The CDR3 region has the DNA TGTGCCAGCAGTTACGGTACAGGGATAAACACTGAAGCTTTCTTT. It yields the protein CASSYGTGINTEAFF.

In this sample, this clonotype turned up a few times. The CDR3, as DNA: TGTGCCAGCAGCTTCTCCCCGGCAAGCAATCAGCCCCAGCATTTT. Its translation is CASSFSPASNQPQHF. This rearrangement joins TRBV7-2 to TRBJ1-5; no reliable D call. Germline assignment: CDR1 SGHTA and CDR2 FQGNSA. V was clipped by 3 bases and J by 1 base, with 10 bases between them. This CDR3 spans 15 amino acids.

This clonotype was seen repeatedly, ten times or more. The chain couples TRBV7-8 to TRBJ2-1, with 11 bases that match TRBD2. Germline assignment: CDR1 SGHVS and CDR2 FQNEAQ. The CDR3 runs 16 residues. Germline trimming cut 0 bases from V and 3 bases from J; bases unmatched to any gene: 1. The CDR3 loop reads CASSLATSGVYNEQFF. The CDR3 DNA follows: TGTGCCAGCAGCTTAGCGACTAGCGGGGTCTACAATGAGCAGTTCTTC.

This clonotype was counted at least ten times. The chain uses TRBV28 and TRBJ1-5; a possible D gene is TRBD1 (5 bases). Between the trimmed V and J ends, which lost 7 bases and 11 bases, there was a span of 21 bases. Germline-derived CDR1 and CDR2 are MDHEN and SYDVKM. The CDR3 runs 14 residues. CDR3: CASIFRGYRHAQHF. CDR3 DNA sequence: TGTGCCAGCATCTTTCGGGGGTATCGACATGCCCAGCATTTT.

V and J are TRBV20-1 and TRBJ2-7, with D perhaps TRBD2 (5 bases). The V gene lost 1 base and the J gene lost 7 bases, with 14 bases spanning the gap. In germline, CDR1 is DFQATT, CDR2 SNEGSKA (reference sequence). The CDR3 length is 13 residues. The CDR3 bases are TGCAGTGCTAGAGTGGCGCGGGCGGTTGAGCAGTACTTC. This sequence encodes CSARVARAVEQYF.

There are many counts of this clonotype. The chain carries TRBV7-2 and TRBJ2-5, with 9 bases lining up with TRBD2. This CDR3 comprises 16 residues. V was pared by 5 bases and J by 0 bases, with 7 bases of the junction left unmatched. Germline lookup yields CDR1 SGHTA and CDR2 FQGNSA. The CDR3 protein is CASSGAGGPYQETQYF. DNA for the CDR3: TGTGCCAGCAGCGGAGCGGGGGGCCCGTACCAAGAGACCCAGTACTTC.

The chain is built from TRBV19 and TRBJ1-2, with D unresolved. Germline-derived CDR1 and CDR2 are LNHDA and SQIVND (reference sequence). The CDR3 runs 14 residues. Deletions cut 5 bases from V and 6 bases from J, with 16 bases between. CDR3 sequence: CASSFSVARDGYTF. CDR3 DNA sequence: TGTGCCAGTAGTTTCTCGGTGGCTCGGGATGGCTACACCTTC.